The next 32 T cell receptor beta chains were all read from a single sample in a study of blood T cell repertoires in COVID-19. Repertoires were generated with immunoSEQ multiplex PCR, while TCRdb's copy carries only in-frame clones and drops some. The sample lists 110,000 to 150,000 clones, 86% occurring once. Specimen: PBMCs or T cells enriched from blood (not recorded which). Receptor source: a man between 50 and 59 years old who had recovered from COVID-19.

At least ten counts were recorded for this clone. V is TRBV20-1 and J is TRBJ2-1; 10 nucleotides align to TRBD2. Germline assignment: CDR1 DFQATT and CDR2 SNEGSKA (reference sequence). Trimming cost V 3 bases and J 9 bases; bases outside gene matches: 8. The length of the CDR3 is 14 residues. CDR3 nucleotides: TGCAGTGCTAGTAAAGGACTAGCGGCGGGTGAGCAGTTCTTC. This gives the protein CSASKGLAAGEQFF.

The V call is TRBV5-1, the J call TRBJ2-6; 11 positions match TRBD1. The V and J ends lost 3 bases and 0 bases, in that order; junction bases with no gene match: 2. CDR1 and CDR2 (germline): SGHRS, YFSETQ. This CDR3 has 17 residues. CDR3 sequence: CASSWTGGSSGANVLTF. CDR3 DNA sequence: TGCGCCAGCAGCTGGACAGGGGGCTCCTCTGGGGCCAACGTCCTGACTTTC. The complete variable domain, with remaining parts taken from reference TRBV5-1 and TRBJ2-6, reads KAGVTQTPRYLIKTRGQQVTLSCSPISGHRSVSWYQQTPGQGLQFLFEYFSETQRNKGNFPGRFSGRQFSNSRSEMNVSTLELGDSALYLCASSWTGGSSGANVLTFGAGSRLTVL.

V usage is TRBV7-3 and J usage is TRBJ2-6; 9 nucleotides match TRBD2. The germline CDR1 and CDR2 sequences are SGHTA and FQGTGA. V lost 6 bases, J lost 0 bases, and 9 bases stayed unmatched. The CDR3 totals 18 residues. CDR3 region: CASSPRLAASSGANVLTF. The CDR3 DNA sequence: TGTGCCAGCAGTCCTAGACTAGCGGCGTCCTCTGGGGCCAACGTCCTGACTTTC. Full variable domain (missing parts from reference TRBV7-3 and TRBJ2-6): GAGVSQTPSNKVTEKGKYVELRCDPISGHTALYWYRQSLGQGPEFLIYFQGTGAADDSGLPNDRFFAVRPEGSVSTLKIQRTERGDSAVYLCASSPRLAASSGANVLTFGAGSRLTVL.

The chain carries TRBV24-1 and TRBJ1-5; possibly TRBD1 for D (6 bases). CDR1 and CDR2 from the germline V gene are KGHDR and SFDVKD. This CDR3 region has 15 residues. The V and J ends lost 3 bases and 6 bases respectively, with 14 bases between them. The CDR3 is CATSDPRGGGQPQHF. CDR3 nucleotides: TGTGCCACCAGTGATCCCAGGGGTGGGGGTCAGCCCCAGCATTTT.

This clone came up once. The V and J genes are TRBV19 and TRBJ1-5, with 7 bases lining up with TRBD1. This CDR3 contains 17 residues. V lost 6 bases and J lost 1; bases outside the gene matches: 12. Germline V gene lookup returns CDR1 LNHDA and CDR2 SQIVND (reference sequence). CDR3 region: CASSPPGRQGSNQPQHF. In DNA form, the CDR3 reads TGTGCCAGTAGCCCACCAGGACGACAGGGAAGCAATCAGCCCCAGCATTTT.

The rearrangement joins TRBV19 to TRBJ2-5; D call uncertain. Trimming stripped 3 bases from V and 1 base from J, with 3 bases between. The CDR3 totals 12 residues. The V gene's germline CDR1 is LNHDA and CDR2 SQIVND (reference sequence). The DNA for the CDR3 is TGTGCCAGTAGTATCTCCCAAGAGACCCAGTACTTC. As protein: CASSISQETQYF.

The chain joins TRBV27 to TRBJ1-6; 8 bases align to TRBD1. This CDR3 contains 14 residues. Germline V gene lookup returns CDR1 MNHEY and CDR2 SMNVEV (reference sequence). V lost 7 bases to trimming and J lost 7 bases; unmatched junction nucleotides: 6. DNA of the CDR3: TGTGCCAGCACACCCCACAGGGGGAATTCACCCCTCCACTTT. Translation gives CASTPHRGNSPLHF.

V is TRBV27 and J is TRBJ2-7; TRBD2 aligns across 11 bases. Germline CDR1 reads MNHEY; CDR2 reads SMNVEV (reference sequence). Trimming at V came to 0 bases and at J to 7 bases, leaving 11 bases not matched to a gene. The CDR3 has 17 residues. The CDR3 region is CASSLSLAGGPRDEQYF. CDR3 sequence (DNA): TGTGCCAGCAGTTTATCATTAGCGGGAGGGCCCAGAGATGAGCAGTACTTC.

The J gene is TRBJ2-1, the V gene TRBV7-3; 10 nucleotides match TRBD2. Germline assignment: CDR1 SGHTA and CDR2 FQGTGA. The CDR3 runs 13 residues. Losses at the gene ends were 4 bases for V and 7 bases for J; bases not matched to a gene: 1. CDR3 coding DNA: TGTGCCAGCAGCTCGGGACTAGCGAATGAGCAGTTCTTC. Translating gives CASSSGLANEQFF. Together with reference TRBV7-3 and TRBJ2-1, the CDR3 gives the full variable domain: GAGVSQTPSNKVTEKGKYVELRCDPISGHTALYWYRQSLGQGPEFLIYFQGTGAADDSGLPNDRFFAVRPEGSVSTLKIQRTERGDSAVYLCASSSGLANEQFFGPGTRLTVL.

This rearrangement joins TRBV5-1 to TRBJ1-6; unclear D gene. This CDR3 is 15 amino acids long. V shed 0 bases and J shed 7 bases, with 11 bases lying between them. Germline CDR1 SGHRS, CDR2 YFSETQ. The CDR3 here is CASSLEPRGNSPLHF. The DNA for the CDR3 is TGCGCCAGCAGCTTGGAGCCGCGCGGAAATTCACCCCTCCACTTT.

This rearrangement joins TRBV27 to TRBJ2-1; a possible D gene is TRBD2 (7 bases). The V and J ends lost 5 bases and 7 bases respectively, with 18 bases between them. Germline-derived CDR1 and CDR2 are MNHEY and SMNVEV (reference sequence). This CDR3 spans 15 amino acids. The CDR3 loop is CASSPRGAGDNEQFF. Here the CDR3 DNA reads TGTGCCAGCAGTCCTCGGGGGGCGGGGGATAATGAGCAGTTCTTC.

The chain uses TRBV5-1 and TRBJ2-3; D remains ambiguous. V was cut by 0 bases and J by 2 bases, with 4 bases left in between. CDR3 length: 13 amino acids. CDR1 is SGHRS and CDR2 is YFSETQ in the germline V gene. CDR3 sequence (DNA): TGCGCCAGCAGCTTGGAAGCCACAGATACGCAGTATTTT. Translated: CASSLEATDTQYF. Looking up the rest from reference TRBV5-1 and TRBJ2-3 gives the full variable domain: KAGVTQTPRYLIKTRGQQVTLSCSPISGHRSVSWYQQTPGQGLQFLFEYFSETQRNKGNFPGRFSGRQFSNSRSEMNVSTLELGDSALYLCASSLEATDTQYFGPGTRLTVL.

The gene calls are TRBV18 and TRBJ2-3, with 9 bases that match TRBD2. The CDR3 covers 15 residues. The V segment lost 3 bases and the J segment 1 base; nucleotides outside the gene matches: 2. From germline, CDR1 is KGHSH and CDR2 LQKENI. The CDR3 sequence: CASSPLAGGTDTQYF. The CDR3, as DNA: TGTGCCAGCTCACCCTTAGCGGGGGGCACAGATACGCAGTATTTT.

This clone was counted a single time. Written as DNA, the CDR3 is TGTGCCAGCAGCTTGGTCCCGGGACAGAAAGTCTATGGCTACACCTTC. Translation: CASSLVPGQKVYGYTF. V and J are TRBV5-5 and TRBJ1-2; 7 positions agree with TRBD1. With V trimmed by 0 bases and J by 4 bases, 9 bases remained unmatched. CDR1 and CDR2 (germline): SGHKS, YYEKEE (reference sequence). The CDR3 is 16 residues long. The whole variable domain, remainder taken from reference TRBV5-5 and TRBJ1-2, is DAGVTQSPTHLIKTRGQQVTLRCSPISGHKSVSWYQQVLGQGPQFIFQYYEKEERGRGNFPDRFSARQFPNYSSELNVNALLLGDSALYLCASSLVPGQKVYGYTFGSGTRLTVV.

The chain combines TRBV5-1 with TRBJ2-7, with a weak D call TRBD2 (7 bases). Trimming shortened V by 3 bases and J by 5 bases, and 18 bases separated the two germline ends. Germline-derived CDR1 and CDR2 are SGHRS and YFSETQ. The CDR3 covers 15 residues. The CDR3 DNA is TGCGCCAGCAGCTCCGAGGCGCGGGGGCTGGACGAGCAGTACTTC. Its protein is CASSSEARGLDEQYF.

This rearrangement joins TRBV28 to TRBJ1-5; D gene ambiguous. This CDR3 comprises 14 residues. In germline, CDR1 is MDHEN, CDR2 SYDVKM. Deletions cut 7 bases from V and 6 bases from J, with 16 bases between. This chain's CDR3 is CASNTGKFGQPQHF. DNA for the CDR3: TGTGCCAGCAACACCGGGAAGTTCGGTCAGCCCCAGCATTTT.

This chain links TRBV5-1 with TRBJ2-1, with 7 positions matching TRBD1. The CDR3 loop spans 14 amino acids. V shed 1 base and J 7 bases; nucleotides not matched to a gene: 5. CDR1 and CDR2 (germline): SGHRS, YFSETQ. CDR3 region: CASSLTGDWNEQFF. CDR3 nucleotide sequence: TGCGCCAGCAGCTTGACAGGGGATTGGAATGAGCAGTTCTTC.

The rearrangement uses TRBV7-2 and TRBJ2-5; 15 positions agree with TRBD2. V lost 2 bases to trimming and J lost 2 bases; unmatched junction nucleotides: 6. The germline V gene has CDR1 SGHTA and CDR2 FQGNSA. The CDR3 length is 18 residues. CDR3 bases: TGTGCCAGCAGCTTATCTGGACTAGCGGGGGGGGGTCAAGAGACCCAGTACTTC. Translated: CASSLSGLAGGGQETQYF.

The CDR3 region has the DNA TGTGCCAGCAGTGAAGGGCGCCATAGCAATCAGCCCCAGCATTTT. As protein: CASSEGRHSNQPQHF. The chain recombines TRBV25-1 with TRBJ1-5; D gene ambiguous. V was cut by 2 bases and J by 0 bases, with 8 bases left in between. Per the germline V gene, CDR1 is MGHDK and CDR2 is SYGVNS. The CDR3 runs to 15 residues.

This clone occurred a few times. The CDR3 is CASRLGADTEAFF. In DNA form, the CDR3 reads TGTGCCAGCAGGCTGGGGGCCGACACTGAAGCTTTCTTT. The chain couples TRBV11-2 to TRBJ1-1; D may be TRBD1 (6 bases). This CDR3 contains 13 residues. Germline values: CDR1 SGHAT, CDR2 FQNNGV. V shed 6 bases and J shed 3 bases, with 11 bases lying between them.

As to this clone: The sample holds other DNA sequences that translate to the same CDR3. The chain is built from TRBV7-3 and TRBJ1-3, with 9 positions matching TRBD1. The CDR3 spans 15 residues. The germline CDR1 and CDR2 sequences are SGHTA and FQGTGA. The J segment lost 0 bases and the V segment lost 5 bases, leaving 2 bases of the junction unmatched. Written as DNA, the CDR3 is TGTGCCAGCAGCCCGACAGGGGGCTCTGGAAACACCATATATTTT. Encoded protein: CASSPTGGSGNTIYF.

This clone was detected only a few times. The chain joins TRBV25-1 to TRBJ2-3, with a tentative D call TRBD2 (6 bases). Trimming took off 1 base at V and 4 bases at J, with 15 bases between the two ends. Germline V lookup: CDR1 MGHDK, CDR2 SYGVNS. This CDR3 is built from 16 residues. The CDR3 here is CASSEWIGGKADTQYF. In DNA form, the CDR3 reads TGTGCCAGCAGTGAATGGATCGGAGGGAAGGCAGATACGCAGTATTTT.

The V gene is TRBV7-6, the J gene TRBJ2-3; 8 nucleotides align to TRBD2. This CDR3 is built from 16 residues. V lost 3 bases to trimming and J lost 2 bases; unmatched junction nucleotides: 7. The germline V gene encodes CDR1 SGHVS and CDR2 FNYEAQ. The DNA of the CDR3 is TGTGCCAGCAGCTTGGACCAGCGGGAGATCACAGATACGCAGTATTTT. It translates to CASSLDQREITDTQYF.

This chain links TRBV6-5 with TRBJ1-2; TRBD1 aligns across 8 bases. The CDR3 has 15 residues. CDR1 and CDR2 (germline): MNHEY, SVGAGI. The V and J ends lost 5 bases and 2 bases, in that order; junction bases with no gene match: 7. Here the CDR3 DNA reads TGTGCCAGCAGTCTCCGGGACAGGAACAACTATGGCTACACCTTC. Translating gives CASSLRDRNNYGYTF.

The chain has TRBV24-1 and TRBJ2-1, with D unclear. V was shortened by 6 bases and J by 3 bases, with 5 bases between the two germline ends. The germline CDR1 and CDR2 sequences are KGHDR and SFDVKD. The CDR3 has 12 amino acids. The CDR3 loop reads CATSTVYNEQFF. The DNA for the CDR3 is TGTGCCACCAGTACAGTCTACAATGAGCAGTTCTTC.

This chain uses TRBV28 with TRBJ2-7, with 13 bases lining up with TRBD2. The junction had 8 bases not matched to a gene; V was cut back by 6 bases and J by 0 bases. Germline CDR1 and CDR2: MDHEN and SYDVKM. The CDR3 has 17 amino acids. CDR3 DNA: TGTGCCAGCAGCCCGGGACTAGCGGGGAGTTACTCCTACGAGCAGTACGTC. Its protein product is CASSPGLAGSYSYEQYV.

The J gene is TRBJ2-2, the V gene TRBV5-4, with no clear D. V gave up 1 base and J gave up 4 bases, with 14 bases separating them. CDR3 length: 16 residues. Germline CDR1 SGHNT, CDR2 YYREEE (reference sequence). CDR3 residues: CASSLRFGVFTGELFF. Written as DNA, the CDR3 is TGTGCCAGCAGCTTGAGATTTGGAGTATTCACCGGGGAGCTGTTTTTT.

V is TRBV27 and J is TRBJ2-3; the D gene is possibly TRBD1 (6 bases). The CDR3 loop spans 12 amino acids. The germline V and J ends were trimmed by 6 bases and 9 bases, with 13 bases remaining between them. Germline CDR1 reads MNHEY; CDR2 reads SMNVEV (reference sequence). The CDR3 spells CASRVDRTTQYF. The CDR3 bases are TGTGCCAGCAGGGTAGACAGGACAACGCAGTATTTT.

The genes are TRBV7-2 and TRBJ2-1, with 10 positions matching TRBD2. This CDR3 has 15 residues. The V gene's germline CDR1 is SGHTA and CDR2 FQGNSA. V gave up 2 bases and J gave up 4 bases; unmatched junction bases: 2. CDR3 nucleotide sequence: TGTGCCAGCAGCTTATCTAGCGGGAGTTACAATGAGCAGTTCTTC. It translates to CASSLSSGSYNEQFF. Full variable domain (remainder filled in from reference TRBV7-2 and TRBJ2-1): GAGVSQSPSNKVTEKGKDVELRCDPISGHTALYWYRQSLGQGLEFLIYFQGNSAPDKSGLPSDRFSAERTGGSVSTLTIQRTQQEDSAVYLCASSLSSGSYNEQFFGPGTRLTVL.

In this sample, this clone turned up a few times. The chain carries TRBV5-4 and TRBJ2-2, with D possibly TRBD2 on 7 matching bases. The CDR3 length is 16 residues. Germline V lookup: CDR1 SGHNT, CDR2 YYREEE (reference sequence). V was trimmed by 2 bases and J by 1 base, leaving 12 bases between them. DNA for the CDR3: TGTGCCAGCAGCTTCGGCGGGGGCCAGAACACCGGGGAGCTGTTTTTT. As protein: CASSFGGGQNTGELFF.

This chain links TRBV15 with TRBJ2-7, with D unclear. The V end was cut by 0 bases, the J end by 7 bases, with 10 bases between. The germline CDR1 and CDR2 sequences are LNHNV and YYDKDF (reference sequence). The CDR3 covers 13 residues. The CDR3 sequence: CATSRDTRFEQYV. CDR3 DNA: TGTGCCACCAGCAGAGATACCCGGTTTGAGCAGTACGTC.

A note on this clone: The junction differs from germline at one of its ends, possibly a read error. This CDR3 reads CASRREGLVTGKLFF. The DNA of the CDR3 is TGTGCCAGCAGACGGGAGGGGTTGGTCACCGGGAAGCTGTTTTTT. The chain joins TRBV27 to TRBJ2-2, with 8 bases lining up with TRBD2. The CDR3 sequence is 15 residues long. The germline V gene has CDR1 MNHEY and CDR2 SMNVEV (reference sequence).